Listed here is a single TCR beta chain. The data originate from a study of blood T cell repertoires in COVID-19. Study-wide background: Spain, Italy and the United States supplied samples that represented acute and convalescent COVID-19. T cells, B-cell-depleted T cells, or PBMCs provided the cDNA or gDNA that served as material.

As processed by the authors: By means of reference gene primer amplification, nucleated cell counts were estimated. The data were produced by immunoSEQ multiplex PCR, yet TCRdb's version contains in-frame clones alone and is incomplete. That table supplies the V and J calls and clone size; D and trimming were determined from the DNA. This sample has around 400,000 clones, with roughly 90% found just once. The TCR was taken from a man aged 40-50 years with acute or convalescent COVID-19. The sequenced sample consisted of peripheral blood.

The CDR3 reads CASSSPAQGLGGYTF. The CDR3 coding sequence is TGTGCCAGCAGTTCGCCGGCACAGGGCCTAGGTGGCTACACCTTC. The V call is TRBV6-5, the J call TRBJ1-2; weak D call: TRBD1 (6 bases). The CDR3 is 15 residues long. Per the germline V gene, CDR1 is MNHEY and CDR2 is SVGAGI. V was cut by 4 bases and J by 7 bases, with 19 bases left in between.